This T cell receptor beta chain was found in a study of blood T cell repertoires in COVID-19. Whole-study context: T cells, B-cell-depleted T cells, or PBMCs provided the cDNA or gDNA that served as material.

Clones were read by immunoSEQ multiplex PCR, and TCRdb kept only the in-frame ones, dropping some. The sample has 130,000 to 150,000 clones, approximately 83% seen once; the top ten hold about 10%. J was trimmed by 6 bases and V by 6 bases; bases with no gene match: 7. The CDR3 runs to 14 residues. CDR1 is SQVTM and CDR2 is ANQGSEA in the germline V gene. The receptor was isolated from a man aged 45-65 years who had recovered from COVID-19. The chain carries TRBV29-1 and TRBJ2-7; 14 bases match TRBD2. Sequencing input: PBMCs or T cells enriched from blood (not recorded which). As DNA, the CDR3 is TGCAGCGTGACTAGCGGGGGGGCGCGTGGCGAGCAGTACTTC. Translation gives CSVTSGGARGEQYF.